One and the same sample provided the 22 T cell receptor beta chains below, sequenced in a study of CD8+ T cells in alopecia areata. Stated treatment: oral pan-JAK inhibitor, 5-10 mg twice daily. Extracted RNA was reverse transcribed, and the resulting cDNA served as sequencing template. TCRdb keeps only in-frame clones here, not all; method: immunoSEQ multiplex PCR. This table has around 200,000 clones, approximately 56% appearing once. Here the sequenced sample was CD4+ T cells sorted from blood, taken at week 4, from a patient treated with tofacitinib. The receptors stem from a human donor with alopecia areata.

In nucleotides, the CDR3 is TGTGCCTGGAGCCCGACAGGGGGGTTTATGAACACTGAAGCTTTCTTT. It specifies CAWSPTGGFMNTEAFF. V is TRBV30 and J is TRBJ1-1, with TRBD1 matching over 9 bases. V lost 3 bases, J lost 0 bases, and 8 bases stayed unmatched. Germline V gives CDR1 GTSNPN, CDR2 SVGIG (reference sequence). This CDR3 has 16 amino acids.

The V call is TRBV5-4, the J call TRBJ2-1; 7 positions match TRBD1. Germline V gene sequence: CDR1 SGHNT, CDR2 YYREEE (reference sequence). The trim removed 9 bases at V and 0 bases at J, leaving 9 bases unmatched. The CDR3 has 15 amino acids. The CDR3, as DNA: TGTGCCATTTCGGAGGACAGGAACTCCTACAATGAGCAGTTCTTC. Translating gives CAISEDRNSYNEQFF.

The chain combines TRBV29-1 with TRBJ1-1, with 8 bases identical to TRBD1. The CDR3 is 11 amino acids. V dropped 6 bases and J dropped 11; count of bases not matched to a gene: 8. Per germline, CDR1 SQVTM and CDR2 ANQGSEA. This CDR3 is CSVIRGPGAFF. The CDR3 bases are TGCAGCGTCATCAGGGGGCCTGGGGCTTTCTTT. Full variable domain (missing parts from reference TRBV29-1 and TRBJ1-1): SAVISQKPSRDICQRGTSLTIQCQVDSQVTMMFWYRQQPGQSLTLIATANQGSEATYESGFVIDKFPISRPNLTFSTLTVSNMSPEDSSIYLCSVIRGPGAFFGQGTRLTVV.

This clone was detected only once. The chain employs TRBV30 and TRBJ2-7; the D gene is possibly TRBD2 (6 bases). Trimming removed 0 bases from V and 6 bases from J, with 12 bases in between. Germline loops: CDR1 GTSNPN, CDR2 SVGIG (reference sequence). This CDR3 is 13 amino acids long. The CDR3 loop is CAWSVSGPSEQYF. In DNA, the CDR3 is TGTGCCTGGAGTGTAAGCGGGCCCTCCGAGCAGTACTTC.

This clone was found a few times. The CDR3 DNA follows: TGTGCCATCAGTGCGGACAGCTCTTTAACAATGGGGCCCCAGTACTTC. It translates to CAISADSSLTMGPQYF. V usage is TRBV10-3 and J usage is TRBJ2-5; tentatively, D is TRBD1 (6 bases). CDR1 and CDR2 from the germline V gene are ENHRY and SYGVKD. Trimming pared 4 bases from V and 9 bases from J, leaving 24 bases between. There are 16 residues in the CDR3.

This chain links TRBV13 with TRBJ2-5; D unclear. The V end lost 5 bases, the J end lost 1 base, and 14 bases lay between the germline ends. CDR3 length: 15 amino acids. Germline loops: CDR1 PRHDT, CDR2 FYEKMQ (reference sequence). The CDR3: CASSPTGPGQETQYF. The DNA for the CDR3 is TGTGCCAGCAGCCCGACGGGTCCAGGCCAAGAGACCCAGTACTTC.

This clone was recorded a few times. The chain employs TRBV19 and TRBJ1-2, with TRBD1 matching 9 bases. From germline, CDR1 is LNHDA and CDR2 SQIVND (reference sequence). CDR3 size: 14 residues. The J segment lost 5 bases and the V segment lost 8 bases, leaving 9 bases of the junction unmatched. CDR3 DNA sequence: TGTGCCAGTTCTAAGACAGGGGGAGATTATGGCTACACCTTC. This encodes CASSKTGGDYGYTF.

This chain uses TRBV5-1 with TRBJ2-3, with 10 bases that match TRBD1. Germline CDR1 is SGHRS and CDR2 is YFSETQ. The trim removed 4 bases at V and 2 bases at J, leaving 10 bases unmatched. This CDR3 contains 17 residues. In DNA form, the CDR3 reads TGCGCCAGCAGCCTCCTCCGCGGGACAGGGGCCACAGATACGCAGTATTTT. Protein product: CASSLLRGTGATDTQYF.

The chain recombines TRBV6-6 with TRBJ2-3; TRBD2 matches 12 bases. V was pared by 7 bases and J by 8 bases, with 10 bases of the junction left unmatched. The CDR3 loop spans 15 amino acids. Germline loops: CDR1 MNHNY, CDR2 SVGAGI (reference sequence). CDR3 DNA sequence: TGTGCCAGCACTACGACTAGCGGGAGAACTACTACGCAGTATTTT. Protein product: CASTTTSGRTTTQYF.

This chain uses TRBV30 with TRBJ2-1; D possibly corresponds to TRBD2 (6 bases). The CDR3 has 16 amino acids. In germline, CDR1 is GTSNPN, CDR2 SVGIG (reference sequence). Trimming pared 5 bases from V and 0 bases from J, leaving 17 bases between. CDR3 sequence reads: CAWATAGPSSYNEQFF. The CDR3 DNA reads TGTGCCTGGGCCACTGCGGGGCCCAGCTCCTACAATGAGCAGTTCTTC.

This chain connects TRBV25-1 to TRBJ2-3; D is undetermined. V was trimmed by 4 bases and J by 5 bases, leaving 4 bases between them. The germline gives CDR1 MGHDK, CDR2 SYGVNS. The CDR3 totals 11 residues. CDR3 nucleotides: TGTGCCAGCAGTGGAGTAGATACGCAGTATTTT. As protein: CASSGVDTQYF.

This clone was seen more than once but under ten times. The chain uses TRBV6-5 and TRBJ2-1; 7 bases fit TRBD1. Per germline, CDR1 MNHEY and CDR2 SVGAGI. Trimming removed 5 bases from V and 15 bases from J; junction bases left unmatched: 16. The CDR3 consists of 14 residues. The CDR3 here is CASSRDRAAPLTFF. Here the CDR3 DNA reads TGTGCCAGCAGTCGCGACAGGGCGGCGCCCCTTACGTTCTTC.

The chain is built from TRBV30 and TRBJ2-1; tentative D call: TRBD2 (6 bases). Germline CDR1 is GTSNPN and CDR2 is SVGIG (reference sequence). This CDR3 spans 14 amino acids. The V end lost 4 bases, the J end lost 8 bases, and 18 bases lay between the germline ends. DNA for the CDR3: TGTGCCTGGACTCGGGGCCTCACGGGGGATGAGCAGTTCTTC. The encoded protein is CAWTRGLTGDEQFF.

This clone was picked up one time. The genes are TRBV7-2 and TRBJ1-2; D is unresolved. The V gene's germline CDR1 is SGHTA and CDR2 FQGNSA. The V end lost 5 bases, the J end lost 4 bases, and 11 bases lay between the germline ends. The length of the CDR3 is 13 residues. In nucleotides, the CDR3 is TGTGCCAGCAGCCTCGACGAGGGCTATGGCTACACCTTC. This encodes CASSLDEGYGYTF.

This clone was seen more than once but under ten times. V and J are TRBV27 and TRBJ2-5; possible D gene TRBD1, 5 bases. Trimming took 3 bases from V and 5 from J, leaving 13 bases between them. CDR1 and CDR2 (germline): MNHEY, SMNVEV (reference sequence). The CDR3 loop spans 14 amino acids. CDR3: CASSFIAGRETQYF. The DNA for the CDR3 is TGTGCCAGCAGTTTCATCGCAGGGCGGGAGACCCAGTACTTC.

The V and J genes are TRBV10-2 and TRBJ2-5; maybe TRBD1 (6 bases). Trimming stripped 2 bases from V and 7 bases from J, with 11 bases between. This CDR3 is 13 amino acids long. The germline CDR1 and CDR2 sequences are WSHSY and SAAADI. The CDR3 region has the DNA TGCGCCAGCAGTGAGAACAGGGCTGGGACCCAGTACTTC. Amino acids: CASSENRAGTQYF.

The chain carries TRBV7-2 and TRBJ2-7; weak D call: TRBD2 (7 bases). Germline values: CDR1 SGHTA, CDR2 FQGNSA. The V gene lost 5 bases and the J gene lost 2 bases, with 19 bases spanning the gap. The CDR3 contains 16 residues. The DNA for the CDR3 is TGTGCCAGCAGCACCAAGGGGGGGACTCTAGCCTACGAGCAGTACTTC. This encodes CASSTKGGTLAYEQYF.

The rearrangement uses TRBV4-1 and TRBJ2-3; the match to TRBD2 covers 9 bases. After removal of 1 base from V and 2 bases from J, the junction contained 7 bases not matched to a gene. From germline, CDR1 is MGHRA and CDR2 YSYEKL. The CDR3 has 17 amino acids. This chain's CDR3 is CASSQGVSGSSTDTQYF. The CDR3 DNA is TGCGCCAGCAGCCAAGGGGTTAGCGGGAGTTCCACAGATACGCAGTATTTT.

The chain combines TRBV7-2 with TRBJ2-2; unclear D gene. Per germline, CDR1 SGHTA and CDR2 FQGNSA. The CDR3 is 13 amino acids. V was trimmed by 5 bases and J by 5 bases, leaving 9 bases between them. The chain's CDR3 is CASSLVRTGELFF. The CDR3 nucleotides are TGTGCCAGCAGCCTAGTTCGGACCGGGGAGCTGTTTTTT.

The table lists this clone with a few counts. This chain connects TRBV15 to TRBJ1-5; no firm D call. CDR1 LNHNV and CDR2 YYDKDF come from the germline V gene (reference sequence). This CDR3 region has 15 residues. V lost 0 bases to trimming and J lost 0 bases, with 6 bases between them. CDR3 residues: CATSRDLPSNQPQHF. CDR3 nucleotide sequence: TGTGCCACCAGCAGAGATCTCCCTAGCAATCAGCCCCAGCATTTT.

This clone was picked up a small number of times. The V and J genes are TRBV7-2 and TRBJ1-1, with 7 bases fitting TRBD1. This CDR3 comprises 14 residues. CDR1 and CDR2 (germline): SGHTA, FQGNSA. V lost 5 bases to trimming and J lost 0 bases; unmatched junction nucleotides: 3. The CDR3 nucleotides read TGTGCCAGCAGCATACAGGGGTTGAACACTGAAGCTTTCTTT. It codes for CASSIQGLNTEAFF.

The V and J genes are TRBV29-1 and TRBJ1-1, with D possibly being TRBD1 (6 bases). Trimming cost V 4 bases and J 6 bases, with 9 bases left between them. There are 11 residues in the CDR3. The V gene's germline CDR1 is SQVTM and CDR2 ANQGSEA. This CDR3 is CSVGTGPEAFF. CDR3 DNA: TGCAGCGTTGGTACAGGGCCTGAAGCTTTCTTT.